This TCR beta chain was sequenced in a study of T-cell memory formation after mild COVID-19. Notes on the study in general: The study found balanced CD4/CD8 in clones contracting day 15 to 85 and a CD4+ lean in later expanders. The SARS-CoV-2 specificity of second-wave clones reaching peak at day 37 remained unverified.

CDR3 length: 12 amino acids. Trimming at V came to 1 base and at J to 10 bases, leaving 1 base not matched to a gene. CDR1 SGHRS and CDR2 YFSETQ come from the germline V gene. This clonotype was seen many times. Its antigen is not known. One entry per CDR3 protein, called by TCRdb with MiXCR from the 5' RACE reads. The data show 100,000 to 150,000 distinct CDR3 sequences, about 5.9% seen once. This receptor was obtained from an adult woman who had mild COVID-19 (a few samples of this study predate the infection). Cell type and time point are not known. This sequence joins TRBV5-1 and TRBJ2-1; 8 nucleotides line up with TRBD1. The sequenced material came from PBMCs or a T cell subset sorted from them (not recorded which). The CDR3 DNA sequence: TGCGCCAGCAGCTTGACAGGGGGGGAGCAGTTCTTC. It encodes CASSLTGGEQFF.